What follows are 28 T cell receptor beta chains derived from one specimen sequenced in a study of T cells after yellow fever vaccination. In TCRdb, the 5' RACE reads were re-called with MiXCR into one record per CDR3 protein. This table holds 250,000 to 300,000 distinct CDR3 sequences, roughly 5% found once. Here the sequenced sample was CD4+ T cells sorted from PBMCs, taken on the day of the yellow fever booster vaccination. These receptors were obtained from a man aged 18 to 29 who received the YFV17D yellow fever vaccine.

In its sample, this clonotype was seen many times. The chain employs TRBV20-1 and TRBJ2-2, with TRBD1 matching 7 bases. The V segment lost 6 bases and the J segment 13 bases; nucleotides outside the gene matches: 14. The CDR3 sequence is 13 residues long. Per the germline V gene, CDR1 is DFQATT and CDR2 is SNEGSKA (reference sequence). CDR3 bases: TGCAGTGCCGAAATAGCCACAGGGGTAGGGCTGTTTTTT. It specifies CSAEIATGVGLFF.

Only a few counts were recorded for this clonotype. The rearrangement links TRBV29-1 to TRBJ2-2; D is ambiguous. V was shortened by 5 bases and J by 1 base, with 14 bases between the two germline ends. This CDR3 spans 15 amino acids. Germline V gene lookup returns CDR1 SQVTM and CDR2 ANQGSEA. The CDR3 sequence is CSVRPAEMNTGELFF. The DNA for the CDR3 is TGCAGCGTTCGGCCCGCCGAGATGAACACCGGGGAGCTGTTTTTT.

The sample holds many counts of this clonotype. A read error may produce the germline difference seen at one junction end. The V and J genes are TRBV29-1 and TRBJ1-3, with 7 positions matching TRBD1. There are 17 residues in the CDR3. Germline V gene sequence: CDR1 SQVTM, CDR2 ANQGSEA. CDR3 coding DNA: TGCAGCGCTGAACCTCTAAACAGGGGCCACTCTGGAAACACCATATATTTT. This gives the protein CSAEPLNRGHSGNTIYF.

CDR3 sequence: CASSPGASSNQPQHF. The CDR3 nucleotides read TGCGCCAGCAGCCCCGGGGCTAGTAGCAATCAGCCCCAGCATTTT. The chain links TRBV5-1 to TRBJ1-5, with a possible D match to TRBD1 (5 bases). Looked up from germline, CDR1 is SGHRS and CDR2 is YFSETQ. V lost 4 bases to trimming and J lost 0 bases, with 11 bases between them. This CDR3 has 15 residues.

This clonotype has at least ten counts. The CDR3 loop reads CASSYFRDSSSSYNEQFF. CDR3 DNA: TGTGCCAGCAGTTACTTCCGGGACAGCTCGAGCTCCTACAATGAGCAGTTCTTC. The rearrangement links TRBV7-2 to TRBJ2-1; 7 nucleotides match TRBD1. The junction had 14 bases not matched to a gene; V was cut back by 6 bases and J by 0 bases. This CDR3 contains 18 residues. Germline CDR1 and CDR2: SGHTA and FQGNSA. The complete variable domain, with remaining parts taken from reference TRBV7-2 and TRBJ2-1, reads GAGVSQSPSNKVTEKGKDVELRCDPISGHTALYWYRQSLGQGLEFLIYFQGNSAPDKSGLPSDRFSAERTGGSVSTLTIQRTQQEDSAVYLCASSYFRDSSSSYNEQFFGPGTRLTVL.

The table lists this clonotype with many counts. The J gene is TRBJ2-3, the V gene TRBV7-2, with TRBD2 matching over 11 bases. After removal of 0 bases from V and 2 bases from J, the junction contained 4 bases not matched to a gene. The CDR3 sequence is 17 residues long. CDR1 and CDR2 from the germline V gene are SGHTA and FQGNSA. The CDR3 loop is CASSLATSGGLTDTQYF. The CDR3 coding sequence is TGTGCCAGCAGCTTAGCCACTAGCGGGGGACTCACAGATACGCAGTATTTT. Based on the CDR3 plus reference TRBV7-2 and TRBJ2-3, the full variable domain is GAGVSQSPSNKVTEKGKDVELRCDPISGHTALYWYRQSLGQGLEFLIYFQGNSAPDKSGLPSDRFSAERTGGSVSTLTIQRTQQEDSAVYLCASSLATSGGLTDTQYFGPGTRLTVL.

This clonotype came up a few times. The chain has TRBV4-3 and TRBJ2-2; 7 nucleotides match TRBD2. The CDR3 spans 18 residues. The V gene's germline CDR1 is LGHNA and CDR2 YSLEER. J gave up 3 bases and V 0 bases, and 10 bases lay outside the gene matches. Here the CDR3 DNA reads TGCGCCAGCAGCCAAGACGTGCGGCCGGGAGGTCACACCGGGGAGCTGTTTTTT. It translates to CASSQDVRPGGHTGELFF.

This clonotype has only a few counts. The V call is TRBV5-1, the J call TRBJ2-1, with D possibly being TRBD2 (5 bases). The CDR3 contains 15 residues. V lost 1 base and J 4 bases, leaving 12 bases between the germline ends. Per germline, CDR1 SGHRS and CDR2 YFSETQ. The CDR3 sequence is CASSLSRTVYNEQFF. Written as DNA, the CDR3 is TGCGCCAGCAGCTTGTCAAGGACTGTTTACAATGAGCAGTTCTTC.

This clonotype was counted many times. This rearrangement joins TRBV6-5 to TRBJ1-2; D is unresolved. V was trimmed by 0 bases and J by 3 bases, leaving 8 bases between them. Germline CDR1 reads MNHEY; CDR2 reads SVGAGI. CDR3 size: 14 residues. The CDR3 bases are TGTGCCAGCAGTTACTCGTACGGCTACTATGGCTACACCTTC. This translates into CASSYSYGYYGYTF.

This clonotype appeared many times. The gene calls are TRBV7-7 and TRBJ2-3; perhaps D is TRBD1 or TRBD2 (5 bases each). The CDR3 covers 13 residues. The germline CDR1 and CDR2 sequences are SSHAT and FNYEAQ (reference sequence). With 5 bases removed from V and 6 bases from J, the gap between germline ends came to 12 bases. The CDR3 loop is CASSPTGTDTQYF. The CDR3 nucleotides are TGTGCCAGCAGCCCCACCGGGACCGATACGCAGTATTTT.

Comments on this clonotype: A much bigger clone sits one base away, suggesting this may be a read error. This CDR3 reads CASSPSLDMNTVAFF. DNA for the CDR3: TGTGCCAGCAGCCCGTCACTGGATATGAACACTGTAGCTTTCTTT. The chain couples TRBV7-2 to TRBJ1-1; no definite D call. Germline V lookup: CDR1 SGHTA, CDR2 FQGNSA. This CDR3 comprises 15 residues.

This clonotype was counted many times. This chain connects TRBV5-1 to TRBJ2-3; TRBD2 agrees at 12 bases. V lost 0 bases to trimming and J lost 4 bases; unmatched junction nucleotides: 3. The CDR3 runs to 16 residues. Germline loops: CDR1 SGHRS, CDR2 YFSETQ. CDR3 loop: CASSLDLAGGPDTQYF. CDR3 coding DNA: TGCGCCAGCAGCTTGGATCTAGCGGGGGGGCCAGATACGCAGTATTTT.

The CDR3 is CASTPRGSTDTQYF. Written as DNA, the CDR3 is TGTGCCAGCACCCCTCGGGGGAGCACAGATACGCAGTATTTT. V and J are TRBV7-9 and TRBJ2-3; perhaps TRBD2 as D (6 bases). Trimming shortened V by 7 bases and J by 0 bases, and 11 bases separated the two germline ends. Germline CDR1 is SEHNR and CDR2 is FQNEAQ (reference sequence). The CDR3 is 14 residues long.

This clonotype was observed a few times. The V call is TRBV20-1, the J call TRBJ2-3; TRBD2 is a possible D gene (6 bases). CDR3 size: 9 residues. Germline V gene lookup returns CDR1 DFQATT and CDR2 SNEGSKA (reference sequence). In DNA form, the CDR3 reads TGCAAACCTGCCGGGGGTCAGTATTTT. It encodes CKPAGGQYF.

This chain connects TRBV20-1 to TRBJ2-1, with 9 bases aligning to TRBD1. Trimming removed 3 bases from V and 7 bases from J; junction bases left unmatched: 4. Germline-derived CDR1 and CDR2 are DFQATT and SNEGSKA (reference sequence). This CDR3 has 13 amino acids. CDR3 sequence: CSASTGTGNEQFF. The CDR3, as DNA: TGCAGTGCTAGCACCGGGACAGGGAATGAGCAGTTCTTC.

The V gene is TRBV30, the J gene TRBJ2-2; a possible D gene is TRBD2 (6 bases). The CDR3 is 13 residues long. Between the trimmed V and J ends, which lost 0 bases and 5 bases, there was a span of 7 bases. CDR1 is GTSNPN, CDR2 SVGIG, per germline (reference sequence). The CDR3 sequence is CAWSVGGTGELFF. The CDR3 nucleotides are TGTGCCTGGAGTGTTGGAGGGACCGGGGAGCTGTTTTTT. Full variable domain (outside the CDR3, taken from reference TRBV30 and TRBJ2-2): SQTIHQWPATLVQPVGSPLSLECTVEGTSNPNLYWYRQAAGRGLQLLFYSVGIGQISSEVPQNLSASRPQDRQFILSSKKLLLSDSGFYLCAWSVGGTGELFFGEGSRLTVL.

This clonotype was seen repeatedly, ten times or more. The chain couples TRBV24-1 to TRBJ2-1, with D hard to call. The germline CDR1 and CDR2 sequences are KGHDR and SFDVKD. CDR3 length: 15 residues. V was clipped by 5 bases and J by 3 bases, with 13 bases between them. CDR3: CATSAQPGGYNEQFF. DNA for the CDR3: TGTGCCACCAGTGCACAACCGGGCGGCTACAATGAGCAGTTCTTC.

As DNA, the CDR3 is TGTGCCAGCAGCCAAGATTCAGGGAAAGATACGCAGTATTTT. Its translation is CASSQDSGKDTQYF. This chain links TRBV3-1 with TRBJ2-3, with D possibly matching TRBD1 (5 bases). This CDR3 has 14 amino acids. The V end lost 0 bases, the J end lost 5 bases, and 9 bases lay between the germline ends. The germline CDR1 and CDR2 sequences are LGHDT and YNNKEL (reference sequence).

The chain joins TRBV6-1 to TRBJ2-2; D is possibly TRBD1 (6 bases). Germline CDR1 is MNHNS and CDR2 is SASEGT. The length of the CDR3 is 14 residues. The V end was cut by 6 bases, the J end by 3 bases, with 11 bases between. For the CDR3, the DNA is TGTGCCAGCAGCGGGCAGGGGTACACCGGGGAGCTGTTTTTT. Translated: CASSGQGYTGELFF.

In nucleotides, the CDR3 is TGTGCTAGTGGTTTGGTACTTGAGGCCAGGGTCAATCAGCCCCAGCATTTT. Amino acids: CASGLVLEARVNQPQHF. The chain has TRBV12-5 and TRBJ1-5, with D possibly matching TRBD1 (5 bases). V lost 0 bases, J lost 3 bases, and 15 bases lay in between. Germline CDR1 and CDR2: LGHNT and FRNRAP. This CDR3 contains 17 residues.

The chain has TRBV9 and TRBJ2-7; D is tentatively TRBD1 or TRBD2 (6 bases each). The CDR3 loop spans 14 amino acids. The germline V and J ends were trimmed by 0 bases and 7 bases, with 14 bases remaining between them. Germline V gene sequence: CDR1 SGDLS, CDR2 YYNGEE. The CDR3, as DNA: TGTGCCAGCAGCGTAGTTCCGGGGGCAAATGAGCAGTACGTC. Its protein product is CASSVVPGANEQYV.

This chain uses TRBV30 with TRBJ1-5; D remains unclear. The CDR3 covers 14 residues. Trimming left V 0 bases short and J 4 bases short, with 10 bases between. CDR1 and CDR2 (germline): GTSNPN, SVGIG (reference sequence). CDR3 coding DNA: TGTGCCTGGAGTGTACAATGGGGAAATCAGCCCCAGCATTTT. Its protein product is CAWSVQWGNQPQHF.

This clonotype was picked up a small number of times. The J gene is TRBJ2-7, the V gene TRBV7-2; 8 nucleotides agree with TRBD1. CDR1 is SGHTA and CDR2 is FQGNSA in the germline V gene. The junction had 7 bases not matched to a gene; V was cut back by 1 base and J by 2 bases. The length of the CDR3 is 16 residues. The CDR3 sequence is CASSLEARGQTYEQYF. The DNA of the CDR3 is TGTGCCAGCAGCTTAGAGGCCAGGGGGCAAACCTACGAGCAGTACTTC.

The sample holds many counts of this clonotype. The chain carries TRBV30 and TRBJ1-2, with D possibly being TRBD1 (5 bases). The CDR3 length is 14 residues. CDR1 is GTSNPN and CDR2 is SVGIG in the germline V gene (reference sequence). V was shortened by 4 bases and J by 3 bases, with 15 bases between the two germline ends. The CDR3 spells CAWISRARDYGYTF. CDR3 coding DNA: TGTGCCTGGATAAGCAGGGCTAGAGACTATGGCTACACCTTC.

The V call is TRBV5-1, the J call TRBJ2-1, with D possibly being TRBD1 (6 bases). Between the trimmed V and J ends, which lost 0 bases and 0 bases, there was a span of 10 bases. There are 16 residues in the CDR3. Germline CDR1 is SGHRS and CDR2 is YFSETQ. This chain's CDR3 is CASSLATGSSYNEQFF. The CDR3 bases are TGCGCCAGCAGCTTGGCAACAGGGAGCTCCTACAATGAGCAGTTCTTC.

This clonotype was counted a few times. The chain has TRBV4-3 and TRBJ1-5; no clear D gene. Trimming stripped 8 bases from V and 3 bases from J, with 20 bases between. The CDR3 runs 16 residues. CDR1 is LGHNA and CDR2 is YSLEER in the germline V gene. CDR3 region: CASGVLLLTTNQPQHF. The CDR3 nucleotides are TGCGCCAGCGGGGTCCTACTCTTAACCACCAATCAGCCCCAGCATTTT.

A note on this clonotype: One end of the junction fails to match germline, which may point to a read error. The rearrangement links TRBV6-2 or TRBV6-3 to TRBJ2-2, with 7 bases aligning to TRBD1. This CDR3 is 12 amino acids long. CDR1 is MNHEY and CDR2 is SVGEGT in the germline V gene. Written as DNA, the CDR3 is TGTGCCAGCAGCCAAAGAGGGACAGAAAAAGATTTT. It yields the protein CASSQRGTEKDF.

The genes are TRBV18 and TRBJ2-3; tentatively, D is TRBD2 (5 bases). Between the trimmed V and J ends, which lost 6 bases and 1 base, there was a span of 11 bases. There are 14 residues in the CDR3. In germline, CDR1 is KGHSH, CDR2 LQKENI. CDR3 DNA sequence: TGTGCCAGCTCGGGGAGCCTGGGCACAGATACGCAGTATTTT. This codes for CASSGSLGTDTQYF.